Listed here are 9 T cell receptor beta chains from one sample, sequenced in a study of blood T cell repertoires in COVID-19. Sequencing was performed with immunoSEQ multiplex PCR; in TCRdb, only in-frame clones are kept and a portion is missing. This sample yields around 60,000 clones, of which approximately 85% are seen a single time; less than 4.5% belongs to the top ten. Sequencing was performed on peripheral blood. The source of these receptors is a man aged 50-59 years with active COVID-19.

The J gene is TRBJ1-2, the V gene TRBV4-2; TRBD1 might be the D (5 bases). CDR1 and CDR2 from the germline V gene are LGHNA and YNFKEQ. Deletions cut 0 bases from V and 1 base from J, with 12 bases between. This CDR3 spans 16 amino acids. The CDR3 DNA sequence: TGTGCCAGCAGCCAAGATGATAGTAGGGGTAACTATGGCTACACCTTC. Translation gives CASSQDDSRGNYGYTF.

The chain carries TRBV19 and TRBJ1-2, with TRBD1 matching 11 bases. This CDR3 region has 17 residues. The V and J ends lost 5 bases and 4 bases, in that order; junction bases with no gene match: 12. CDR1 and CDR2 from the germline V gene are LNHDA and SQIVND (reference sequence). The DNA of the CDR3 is TGTGCCAGTAGTTCCCCAAGGACAGGGGGCCTTCGCTATGGCTACACCTTC. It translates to CASSSPRTGGLRYGYTF.

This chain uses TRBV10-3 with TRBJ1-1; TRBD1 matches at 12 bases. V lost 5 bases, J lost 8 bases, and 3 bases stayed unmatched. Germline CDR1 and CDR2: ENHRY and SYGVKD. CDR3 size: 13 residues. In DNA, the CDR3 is TGTGCCATCAGTCGGGACAGGGGGCGAGAAGCTTTCTTT. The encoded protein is CAISRDRGREAFF.

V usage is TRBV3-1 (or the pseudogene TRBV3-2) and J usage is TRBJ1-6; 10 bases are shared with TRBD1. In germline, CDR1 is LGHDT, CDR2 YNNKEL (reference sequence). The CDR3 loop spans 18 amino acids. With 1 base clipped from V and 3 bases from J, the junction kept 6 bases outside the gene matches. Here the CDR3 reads CASSQGTGGEIYNSPLHF. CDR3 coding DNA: TGTGCCAGCAGCCAAGGGACAGGGGGTGAAATCTATAATTCACCCCTCCACTTT.

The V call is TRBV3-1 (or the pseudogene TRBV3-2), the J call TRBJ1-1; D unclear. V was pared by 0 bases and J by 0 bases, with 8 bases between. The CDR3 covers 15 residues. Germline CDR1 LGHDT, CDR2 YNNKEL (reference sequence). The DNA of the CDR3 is TGTGCCAGCAGCCAAGAGCGAGTTCTGAACACTGAAGCTTTCTTT. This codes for CASSQERVLNTEAFF.

The CDR3 region has the DNA TGTGCCAGCAGTCGTGTCAATGAGCAGTTCTTC. It yields the protein CASSRVNEQFF. The V and J genes are TRBV6-5 and TRBJ2-1; no reliable D call. CDR3 size: 11 residues. Germline-derived CDR1 and CDR2 are MNHEY and SVGAGI. V dropped 5 bases and J dropped 6 bases, with 5 bases sitting between them.

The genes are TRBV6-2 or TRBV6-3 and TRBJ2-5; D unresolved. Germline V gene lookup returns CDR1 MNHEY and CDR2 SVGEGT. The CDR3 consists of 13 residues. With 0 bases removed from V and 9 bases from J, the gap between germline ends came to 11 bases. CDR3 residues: CASSYSGPSSQYF. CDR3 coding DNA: TGTGCCAGCAGTTACTCGGGCCCCTCGTCCCAGTACTTC.

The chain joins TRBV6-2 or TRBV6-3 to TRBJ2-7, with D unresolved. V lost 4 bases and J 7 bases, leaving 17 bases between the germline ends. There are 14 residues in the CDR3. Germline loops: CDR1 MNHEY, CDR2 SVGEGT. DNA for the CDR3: TGTGCCAGCAGTTTAGACCGACCCCTAGGAGAGCAGTACTTC. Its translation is CASSLDRPLGEQYF.

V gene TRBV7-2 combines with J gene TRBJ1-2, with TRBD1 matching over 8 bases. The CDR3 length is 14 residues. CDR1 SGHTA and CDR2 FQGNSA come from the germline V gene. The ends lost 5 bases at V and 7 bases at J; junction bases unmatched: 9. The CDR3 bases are TGTGCCAGCAGCCCGGACAGGGCAAGGGGTGGCTACACCTTC. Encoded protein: CASSPDRARGGYTF.